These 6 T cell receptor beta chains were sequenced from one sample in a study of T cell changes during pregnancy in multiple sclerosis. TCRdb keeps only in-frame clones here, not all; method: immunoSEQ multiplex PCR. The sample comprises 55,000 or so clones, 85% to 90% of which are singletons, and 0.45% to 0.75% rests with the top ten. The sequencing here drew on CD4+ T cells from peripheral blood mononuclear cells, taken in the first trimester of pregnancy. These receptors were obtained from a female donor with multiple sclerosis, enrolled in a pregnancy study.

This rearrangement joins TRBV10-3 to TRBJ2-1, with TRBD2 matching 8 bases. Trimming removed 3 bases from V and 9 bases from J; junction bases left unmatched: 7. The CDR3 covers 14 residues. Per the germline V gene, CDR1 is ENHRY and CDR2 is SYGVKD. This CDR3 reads CAISEGLASGEQFF. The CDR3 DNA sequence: TGTGCCATCAGTGAAGGACTAGCCTCGGGTGAGCAGTTCTTC.

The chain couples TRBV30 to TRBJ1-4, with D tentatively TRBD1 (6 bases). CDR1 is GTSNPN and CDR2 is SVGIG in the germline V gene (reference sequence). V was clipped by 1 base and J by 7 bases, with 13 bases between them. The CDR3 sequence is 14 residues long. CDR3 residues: CAWSGNVRGEKLFF. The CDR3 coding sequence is TGTGCCTGGAGTGGGAATGTCAGGGGTGAAAAACTGTTTTTT. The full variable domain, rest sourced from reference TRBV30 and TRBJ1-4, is SQTIHQWPATLVQPVGSPLSLECTVEGTSNPNLYWYRQAAGRGLQLLFYSVGIGQISSEVPQNLSASRPQDRQFILSSKKLLLSDSGFYLCAWSGNVRGEKLFFGSGTQLSVL.

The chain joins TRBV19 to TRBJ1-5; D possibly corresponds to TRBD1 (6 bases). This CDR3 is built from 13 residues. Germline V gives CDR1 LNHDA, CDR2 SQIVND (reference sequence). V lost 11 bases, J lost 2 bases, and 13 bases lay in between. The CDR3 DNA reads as TGTGCCGGGGGACAACTTGGCAATCAGCCCCAGCATTTT. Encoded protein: CAGGQLGNQPQHF. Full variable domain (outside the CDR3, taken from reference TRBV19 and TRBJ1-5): DGGITQSPKYLFRKEGQNVTLSCEQNLNHDAMYWYRQDPGQGLRLIYYSQIVNDFQKGDIAEGYSVSREKKESFPLTVTSAQKNPTAFYLCAGGQLGNQPQHFGDGTRLSIL.

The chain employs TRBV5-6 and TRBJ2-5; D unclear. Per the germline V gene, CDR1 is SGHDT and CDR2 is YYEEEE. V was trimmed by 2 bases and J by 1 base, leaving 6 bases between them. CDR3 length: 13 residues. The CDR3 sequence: CASSLVVQETQYF. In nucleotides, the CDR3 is TGTGCCAGCAGCTTAGTAGTCCAAGAGACCCAGTACTTC.

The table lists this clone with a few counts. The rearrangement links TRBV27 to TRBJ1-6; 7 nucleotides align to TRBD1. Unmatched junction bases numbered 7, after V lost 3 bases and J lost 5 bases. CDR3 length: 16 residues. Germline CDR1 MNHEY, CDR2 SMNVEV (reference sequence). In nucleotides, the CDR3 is TGTGCCAGCAGTTTCTCCCCAACAGGGGATAATTCACCCCTCCACTTT. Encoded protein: CASSFSPTGDNSPLHF.

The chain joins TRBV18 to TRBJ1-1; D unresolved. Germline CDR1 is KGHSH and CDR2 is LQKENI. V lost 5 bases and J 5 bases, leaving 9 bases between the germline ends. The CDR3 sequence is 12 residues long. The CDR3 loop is CASSRQWTEAFF. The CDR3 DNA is TGTGCCAGCTCAAGACAATGGACTGAAGCTTTCTTT.